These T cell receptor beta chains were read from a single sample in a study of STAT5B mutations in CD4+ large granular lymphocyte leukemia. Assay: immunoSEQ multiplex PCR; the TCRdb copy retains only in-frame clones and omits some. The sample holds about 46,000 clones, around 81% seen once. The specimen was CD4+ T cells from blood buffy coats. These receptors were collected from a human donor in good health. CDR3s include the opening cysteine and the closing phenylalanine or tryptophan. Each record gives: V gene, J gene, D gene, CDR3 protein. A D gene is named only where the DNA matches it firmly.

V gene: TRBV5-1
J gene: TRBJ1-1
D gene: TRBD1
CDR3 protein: CASSLGQGALNTEAFF

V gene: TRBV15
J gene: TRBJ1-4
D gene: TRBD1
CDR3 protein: CATSRVVTGVPNEKLFF

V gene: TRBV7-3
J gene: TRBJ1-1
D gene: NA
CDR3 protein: CASSLGANTEAFF

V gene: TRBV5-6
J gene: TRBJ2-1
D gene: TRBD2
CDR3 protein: CASSNHPSGTSGRMVEQFF

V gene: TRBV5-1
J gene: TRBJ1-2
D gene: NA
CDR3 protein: CASSIRTDNYGYTF

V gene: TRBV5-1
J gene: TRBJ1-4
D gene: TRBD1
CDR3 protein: CASSLEGTGSKLFF

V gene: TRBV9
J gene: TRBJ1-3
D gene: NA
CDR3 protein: CASSGGDTPTGNTIYF

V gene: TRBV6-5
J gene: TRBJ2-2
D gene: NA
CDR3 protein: CASSETSSGELFF

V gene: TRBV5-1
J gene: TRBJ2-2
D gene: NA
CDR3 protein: CATQTSGSLGTGELFF

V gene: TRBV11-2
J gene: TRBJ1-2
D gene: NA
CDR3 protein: CASSLGTSIGYTF

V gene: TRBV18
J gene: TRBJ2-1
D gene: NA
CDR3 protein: CASSPHSRGEQFF

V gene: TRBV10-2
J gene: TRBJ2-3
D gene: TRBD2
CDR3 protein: CASRGLAGGRDTQYF

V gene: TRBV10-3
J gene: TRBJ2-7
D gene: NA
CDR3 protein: CAISEPGTAASYEQYF

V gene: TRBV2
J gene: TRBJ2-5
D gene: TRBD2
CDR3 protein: CASTAVAGPQETQYF

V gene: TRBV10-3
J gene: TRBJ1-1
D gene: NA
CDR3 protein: CAISLTGRDTEAFF

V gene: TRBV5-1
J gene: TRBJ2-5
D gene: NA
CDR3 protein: CASSPRQIQETQYF

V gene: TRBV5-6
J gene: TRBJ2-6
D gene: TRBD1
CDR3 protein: CASSLTGFHSGANVLTF